This T cell receptor (beta chain) is from a study of blood T cell repertoires in COVID-19. Study at large: COVID-19 samples collected from the United States, Italy and Spain covered acute and convalescent phases. From T cells, B-cell-depleted T cells, or PBMCs came the material, which was cDNA or gDNA.

Method: immunoSEQ multiplex PCR; TCRdb's copy keeps in-frame clones and lacks some. The sample records approximately 38,000 clones, around 88% being singletons. The TCR comes from a woman in her 70s with active COVID-19. The sequenced sample was peripheral blood.

The CDR3 spells CASSGSGKGPYEQYF. The CDR3, as DNA: TGTGCCAGCAGTGGATCAGGGAAGGGCCCCTACGAGCAGTACTTC. The V call is TRBV28, the J call TRBJ2-7; maybe TRBD1 (5 bases). V lost 5 bases and J lost 2, with 16 bases in between. Germline V gene data show CDR1 as MDHEN and CDR2 as SYDVKM. The CDR3 extends over 15 amino acids.